This T cell receptor beta chain stems from a study of cytomegalovirus exposure and HLA in healthy donors. Overall study results and limits: TCR beta chain V- and J-gene trimming was linked, in a later analysis, to a missense variant in DCLRE1C. The study dropped some indistinguishable V segments, TRBV6-2 and TRBV6-3 among them.

V was cut by 8 bases and J by 8 bases, with 13 bases left in between. The CDR3 has 12 amino acids. Germline CDR1 ENHRY, CDR2 SYGVKD. With 60 Vbeta and 13 Jbeta primers, the PCR was carried out. The method was immunoSEQ multiplex PCR; TCRdb's version includes in-frame clones alone and lacks a portion of them. In total, the table holds over 100,000 clones. Regarding this clone: Its cognate antigen is unknown.

The source of this sequence is a man younger than 45 in good health and CMV-seronegative. The sequenced material came from PBMCs. This chain joins TRBV10-3 and TRBJ2-1; possible D gene TRBD2, 6 bases. CDR3 DNA sequence: TGTGCCATCGATGGAGGGCTCGATGAGCAGTTCTTC. Translation gives CAIDGGLDEQFF.